Each of the 7 T cell receptor beta chains below was sequenced from the same sample in a study of cytotoxic CD8 clonotypes in ibrutinib-treated CLL. The assay was immunoSEQ multiplex PCR, and TCRdb's table has in-frame clones only and misses some. The sample shows around 52,000 clones, 45% to 70% of them seen only once. The sequencing used PBMCs, collected after 24 months of ibrutinib treatment. These receptors originate from a human donor with chronic lymphocytic leukemia.

This chain uses TRBV7-2 with TRBJ2-5; 9 bases agree with TRBD2. Germline CDR1 SGHTA, CDR2 FQGNSA. The trim removed 3 bases at V and 1 base at J, leaving 0 bases unmatched. The CDR3 spans 14 residues. The CDR3 DNA sequence: TGTGCCAGCAGCTTGACTAGCGGCCAAGAGACCCAGTACTTC. Amino acids: CASSLTSGQETQYF. Full variable domain (remainder filled in from reference TRBV7-2 and TRBJ2-5): GAGVSQSPSNKVTEKGKDVELRCDPISGHTALYWYRQSLGQGLEFLIYFQGNSAPDKSGLPSDRFSAERTGGSVSTLTIQRTQQEDSAVYLCASSLTSGQETQYFGPGTRLLVL.

The J gene is TRBJ1-4, the V gene TRBV28; D gene unclear. The CDR3 is 17 residues long. Germline-derived CDR1 and CDR2 are MDHEN and SYDVKM. V was clipped by 8 bases and J by 0 bases, with 19 bases between them. The CDR3, as DNA: TGTGCCAGCGTAAAGCCGGGAAGCACCTCAACTAATGAAAAACTGTTTTTT. Translating gives CASVKPGSTSTNEKLFF.

The chain combines TRBV29-1 with TRBJ2-1, with 9 bases matching TRBD2. The V gene end was trimmed by 3 bases and the J gene end by 3 bases; junction bases not matched to a gene: 6. Germline CDR1 is SQVTM and CDR2 is ANQGSEA. This CDR3 has 15 amino acids. The CDR3 reads CSVDGSGSFYNEQFF. The CDR3, as DNA: TGCAGCGTTGATGGTAGCGGGAGTTTCTACAATGAGCAGTTCTTC.

V is TRBV5-6 and J is TRBJ1-4; D may be TRBD1 (5 bases). V shed 0 bases and J shed 8 bases, with 23 bases lying between them. CDR1 is SGHDT, CDR2 YYEEEE, per germline. CDR3 length: 18 amino acids. CDR3 sequence (DNA): TGTGCCAGCAGCTTGGGGCTGAGGGGAATGGAGGTCGGGGAAAAACTGTTTTTT. This translates into CASSLGLRGMEVGEKLFF.

The rearrangement links TRBV28 to TRBJ1-5; D call uncertain. Germline CDR1 reads MDHEN; CDR2 reads SYDVKM. Trimming took off 5 bases at V and 4 bases at J, with 9 bases between the two ends. This CDR3 is built from 13 residues. The CDR3 spells CASSTIQNQPQHF. CDR3 coding DNA: TGTGCCAGCAGTACGATTCAAAATCAGCCCCAGCATTTT.

J is TRBJ2-6 and V is TRBV7-9; the D gene is possibly TRBD1 (6 bases). V dropped 5 bases and J dropped 2 bases, with 13 bases sitting between them. Looked up from germline, CDR1 is SEHNR and CDR2 is FQNEAQ (reference sequence). CDR3 length equals 16 residues. Here the CDR3 reads CASSAVGATGANVLTF. The CDR3 DNA reads as TGTGCCAGCAGCGCCGTGGGGGCCACTGGGGCCAACGTCCTGACTTTC.

This chain links TRBV11-2 with TRBJ2-1; TRBD2 matches 10 bases. This CDR3 has 15 residues. The junction had 7 bases not matched to a gene; V was cut back by 5 bases and J by 6 bases. Germline V lookup: CDR1 SGHAT, CDR2 FQNNGV. The CDR3 reads CASSLISGGSNEQFF. The CDR3 coding sequence is TGTGCCAGCAGCCTTATTAGCGGGGGGTCCAATGAGCAGTTCTTC.